A selection of T cell receptor beta chains follows, all from one sample in a study of vaccination and CD4 T cells after COVID-19. TCRdb independently ran MiXCR on the PCR reads; one entry per CDR3 protein. In the table there are around 16,000 distinct CDR3 sequences, approximately 71% of which are singletons. Antigen specificity for these receptors is unknown. Sequenced material: CD4+ T cells from blood, cultured in vitro. Source of these receptors: a human donor who had recovered from COVID-19. The CDR3 runs from the conserved cysteine through the conserved F or W. A D gene is named only where the DNA matches it firmly. A clone size is listed for some rows: how often the clone was seen (once, few, many), or a class if it is expanded.

clone size: NA
J gene: TRBJ1-2
D gene: NA
V gene: TRBV20-1
CDR3 DNA: TGCAGTGTGACCTCCGGGAGCGGCTATGGCTACACCTTC
CDR3 protein: CSVTSGSGYGYTF

clone size: NA
J gene: TRBJ1-2
D gene: NA
V gene: TRBV20-1
CDR3 DNA: TGCAGTGCTAGACTAGGACCCTATGGCTACACCTTC
CDR3 protein: CSARLGPYGYTF

clone size: NA
J gene: TRBJ1-1
D gene: NA
V gene: TRBV7-2
CDR3 DNA: TGTGCCAGCAGCCGGGGGGCGGTGACGGGTACTTTCTTT
CDR3 protein: CASSRGAVTGTFF

clone size: NA
J gene: TRBJ1-2
D gene: NA
V gene: TRBV7-6
CDR3 DNA: TGTGCCAGCAGCTTTTCGCGGGACCCTCCGGGCTACACCTTC
CDR3 protein: CASSFSRDPPGYTF

clone size: NA
J gene: TRBJ1-5
D gene: TRBD1
V gene: TRBV6-1
CDR3 DNA: TGTGCCAGCAGAGTCGACAGGGGGAGCAATCAGCCCCAGCATTTT
CDR3 protein: CASRVDRGSNQPQHF

clone size: NA
J gene: TRBJ2-1
D gene: TRBD2
V gene: TRBV7-2
CDR3 DNA: TGTGCCAGCAGCTCAGGACTAGTCGGGCATGAGCAGTTCTTC
CDR3 protein: CASSSGLVGHEQFF

clone size: few
J gene: TRBJ2-5
D gene: NA
V gene: TRBV20-1
CDR3 DNA: TGCAGTGCTCGGAGGGCCATGGGAGAGACCCAGTACTTC
CDR3 protein: CSARRAMGETQYF

clone size: NA
J gene: TRBJ2-5
D gene: NA
V gene: TRBV7-2
CDR3 DNA: TGTGCCAGCAGCTTAGGGAGAGAGACCCAGTACTTC
CDR3 protein: CASSLGRETQYF

clone size: NA
J gene: TRBJ1-1
D gene: NA
V gene: TRBV24-1
CDR3 DNA: TGTGCCACCAGCGTGGGGGAGGAGAAGACTGAAGCTTTCTTT
CDR3 protein: CATSVGEEKTEAFF

clone size: large
J gene: TRBJ2-3
D gene: NA
V gene: TRBV7-2
CDR3 DNA: TGTGCCAGCACCACCTACCTCACAGATACGCAGTATTTT
CDR3 protein: CASTTYLTDTQYF

clone size: few
J gene: TRBJ1-1
D gene: TRBD1
V gene: TRBV27
CDR3 DNA: TGTGCCAGCAGTCCCCGGACAGGGAGATTTAACACTGAAGCTTTCTTT
CDR3 protein: CASSPRTGRFNTEAFF

clone size: NA
J gene: TRBJ2-7
D gene: NA
V gene: TRBV30
CDR3 DNA: TGTGCCTGGAGAGAACTAGTGGTTAAGGAGCAGTACTTC
CDR3 protein: CAWRELVVKEQYF

clone size: NA
J gene: TRBJ2-5
D gene: NA
V gene: TRBV9
CDR3 DNA: TGTGCCAGCAGCGCTACGCTGAGGGGGGCCAGGGAGACCCAGTACTTC
CDR3 protein: CASSATLRGARETQYF

clone size: NA
J gene: TRBJ2-5
D gene: TRBD1
V gene: TRBV6-1
CDR3 DNA: TGTGCCAGCACTGTTGGACAGGGGGTGGAGACCCAGTACTTC
CDR3 protein: CASTVGQGVETQYF

clone size: NA
J gene: TRBJ2-7
D gene: NA
V gene: TRBV7-8
CDR3 DNA: TGTGCCAGCAGCCCGCGGCAGGGCGACTCCTACGAGCAGTACTTC
CDR3 protein: CASSPRQGDSYEQYF

clone size: NA
J gene: TRBJ1-5
D gene: NA
V gene: TRBV19
CDR3 DNA: TGTGCCAGTAGCCTTAGGGGTGTCAATAGCAATCAGCCCCAGCATTTT
CDR3 protein: CASSLRGVNSNQPQHF

clone size: large
J gene: TRBJ2-3
D gene: TRBD2
V gene: TRBV20-1
CDR3 DNA: TGCAGTGCTGAACGGGGGGGGAGGAGCACAGATACGCAGTATTTT
CDR3 protein: CSAERGGRSTDTQYF

clone size: NA
J gene: TRBJ2-1
D gene: TRBD2
V gene: TRBV7-9
CDR3 DNA: TGTGCCAGCAGCCCCCGCGTGGAGGGGACTAGCGTGTTCTTC
CDR3 protein: CASSPRVEGTSVFF

clone size: NA
J gene: TRBJ1-2
D gene: NA
V gene: TRBV27
CDR3 DNA: TGTGCCAGCAGTTTAAAGGGCCCAACCGCTAACTATGGCTACACCTTC
CDR3 protein: CASSLKGPTANYGYTF

clone size: NA
J gene: TRBJ1-5
D gene: NA
V gene: TRBV20-1
CDR3 DNA: TGCAGTGCTAGGAAGTCAGGGTGGAATCAGCCCCAGCATTTT
CDR3 protein: CSARKSGWNQPQHF

clone size: NA
J gene: TRBJ2-7
D gene: NA
V gene: TRBV27
CDR3 DNA: TGTGCCAGCAGTTCCCCCCGGCGCTCCTACGAGCAGTACTTC
CDR3 protein: CASSSPRRSYEQYF

clone size: NA
J gene: TRBJ2-1
D gene: NA
V gene: TRBV7-2
CDR3 DNA: TGTGCCAGCAGATATAAAACCTTTGACGGTGGTGAGCAGTTCTTC
CDR3 protein: CASRYKTFDGGEQFF

clone size: NA
J gene: TRBJ2-7
D gene: TRBD2
V gene: TRBV20-1
CDR3 DNA: TGCAGTGCCAGTGGGACCTGGCGGGAGGCGTCCTACGAGCAGTACTTC
CDR3 protein: CSASGTWREASYEQYF

clone size: NA
J gene: TRBJ2-7
D gene: NA
V gene: TRBV11-2
CDR3 DNA: TGTGCCAGCAGCTTTGGCTCAGGGAAGGCCGAGCAGTACTTC
CDR3 protein: CASSFGSGKAEQYF